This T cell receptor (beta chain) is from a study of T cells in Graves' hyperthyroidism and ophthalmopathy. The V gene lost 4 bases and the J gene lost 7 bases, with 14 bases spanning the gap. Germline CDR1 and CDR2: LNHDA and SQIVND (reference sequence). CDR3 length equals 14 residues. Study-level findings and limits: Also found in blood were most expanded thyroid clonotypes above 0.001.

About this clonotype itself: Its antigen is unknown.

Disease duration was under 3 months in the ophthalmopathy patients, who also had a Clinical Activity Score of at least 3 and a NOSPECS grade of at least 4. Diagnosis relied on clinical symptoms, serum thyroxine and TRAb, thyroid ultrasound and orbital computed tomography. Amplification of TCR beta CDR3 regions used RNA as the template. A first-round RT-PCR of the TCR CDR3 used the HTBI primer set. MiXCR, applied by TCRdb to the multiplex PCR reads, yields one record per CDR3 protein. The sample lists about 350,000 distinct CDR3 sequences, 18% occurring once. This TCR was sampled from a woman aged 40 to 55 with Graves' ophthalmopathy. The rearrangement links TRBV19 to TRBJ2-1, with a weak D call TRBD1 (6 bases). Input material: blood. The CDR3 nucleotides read TGTGCCAGTAGTACGACAGGTGGTTTAAATGAGCAGTTCTTC. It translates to CASSTTGGLNEQFF.